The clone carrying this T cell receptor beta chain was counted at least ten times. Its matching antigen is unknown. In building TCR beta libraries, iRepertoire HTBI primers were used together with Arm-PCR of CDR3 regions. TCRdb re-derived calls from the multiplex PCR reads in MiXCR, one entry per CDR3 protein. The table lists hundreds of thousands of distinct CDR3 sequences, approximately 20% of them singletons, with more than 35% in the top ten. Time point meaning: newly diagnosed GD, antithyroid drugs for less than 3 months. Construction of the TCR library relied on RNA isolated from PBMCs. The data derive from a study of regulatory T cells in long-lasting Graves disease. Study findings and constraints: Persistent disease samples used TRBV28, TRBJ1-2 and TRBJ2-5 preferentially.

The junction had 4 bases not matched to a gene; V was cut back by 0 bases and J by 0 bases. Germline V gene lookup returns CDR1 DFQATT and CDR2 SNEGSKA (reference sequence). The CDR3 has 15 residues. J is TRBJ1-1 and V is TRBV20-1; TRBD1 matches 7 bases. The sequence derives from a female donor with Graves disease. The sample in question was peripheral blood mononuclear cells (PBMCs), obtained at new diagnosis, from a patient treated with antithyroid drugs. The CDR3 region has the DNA TGCAGTGCTAGAGATAAGGGGGCGATGAACACTGAAGCTTTCTTT. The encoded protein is CSARDKGAMNTEAFF.